This T cell receptor (beta chain) was obtained from a study of CD8 T cells in ankylosing spondylitis. Study-wide results and caveats: A TCR beta motif of under ten highly homologous variants seemed to mark ankylosing spondylitis blood. As reported, disease-linked clones showed significant enrichment in matched ankylosing spondylitis synovial fluid.

TCRdb fed the 5' RACE reads into MiXCR, producing one record per CDR3 protein. The sample lists 800,000 to 900,000 distinct CDR3 sequences; roughly 12% were seen once. V was clipped by 1 base and J by 10 bases, with 16 bases between them. Germline assignment: CDR1 KGHSH and CDR2 LQKENI. CDR3 length: 15 amino acids. As to this clonotype: The target antigen is unknown.

V gene TRBV18 combines with J gene TRBJ2-2; possibly TRBD1 for D (6 bases). The sequenced material came from blood, either unsorted or a sorted T cell fraction (not recorded which). The source of this sequence is a male donor with ankylosing spondylitis. The CDR3 sequence: CASSPRQEGPEELFF. The CDR3 coding sequence is TGTGCCAGCTCACCACGACAGGAAGGACCAGAGGAGCTGTTTTTT.